Presented here are 12 T cell receptor beta chains from one specimen sequenced in a study of shared clonotypes between healthy human individuals. TCRdb's copy holds only in-frame clones and misses some; the assay was immunoSEQ multiplex PCR. The sample lists 600,000 to 750,000 clones; 80% to 95% were seen once. Material for sequencing was memory CD8+ T cells from PBMCs. Described subset: CD45RO+ cells pooled with CCR7-negative TemRA cells. These receptors came from a man aged 18 to 29 in good health. Some clones in this sample may be carry-over from other donors' samples.

To note about this clone: Other DNA sequences in this sample translate to the same CDR3. This sequence joins TRBV6-5 and TRBJ2-7, with no clear D. Germline V gene lookup returns CDR1 MNHEY and CDR2 SVGAGI. The V end was cut by 0 bases, the J end by 5 bases, with 2 bases between. The CDR3 spans 11 residues. DNA for the CDR3: TGTGCCAGCAGTTACTCGCACGAGCAGTACTTC. Amino acids: CASSYSHEQYF.

The chain is built from TRBV7-2 and TRBJ2-7; 10 nucleotides agree with TRBD2. The CDR3 loop spans 15 amino acids. V lost 5 bases, J lost 4 bases, and 8 bases stayed unmatched. Germline V lookup: CDR1 SGHTA, CDR2 FQGNSA. CDR3 loop: CASSPSAGGRYEQYF. The CDR3 DNA sequence: TGTGCCAGCAGCCCCTCAGCGGGAGGGCGGTACGAGCAGTACTTC.

The rearrangement uses TRBV13 and TRBJ2-7; D possibly corresponds to TRBD2 (6 bases). This CDR3 comprises 13 residues. V was pared by 5 bases and J by 4 bases, with 12 bases between. Germline loops: CDR1 PRHDT, CDR2 FYEKMQ (reference sequence). CDR3 in DNA: TGTGCCAGCAGCGAACCGGGACTGTACGAGCAGTACTTC. Residues: CASSEPGLYEQYF.

This clone is a singleton in its sample. This chain joins TRBV2 and TRBJ2-3; D unclear. Trimming shortened V by 1 base and J by 6 bases, and 17 bases separated the two germline ends. CDR3 size: 16 residues. Germline V gene data show CDR1 as SNHLY and CDR2 as FYNNEI. Here the CDR3 reads CASSEEFWQAEDTQYF. CDR3 sequence (DNA): TGTGCCAGCAGTGAAGAGTTTTGGCAGGCGGAGGATACGCAGTATTTT.

This clone was recorded a few times. The V and J genes are TRBV28 and TRBJ2-2; no firm D call. CDR1 is MDHEN and CDR2 is SYDVKM in the germline V gene. The CDR3 is 12 residues long. The CDR3 loop reads CASTGNTGELFF. In DNA, the CDR3 is TGTGCTTCGACGGGGAACACCGGGGAGCTGTTTTTT.

CDR3 amino acids: CASSLGGREQYF. The CDR3 DNA reads TGTGCCAGCAGCTTAGGGGGGAGAGAGCAGTACTTC. The genes are TRBV11-2 and TRBJ2-7; D possibly uses TRBD1 or TRBD2 (5 bases each). The V gene lost 1 base and the J gene lost 7 bases, with 8 bases spanning the gap. The V gene's germline CDR1 is SGHAT and CDR2 FQNNGV. The CDR3 consists of 12 residues.

This CDR3 is CASSFPLPVDPYEQYF. DNA for the CDR3: TGTGCCAGCAGCTTCCCCCTCCCGGTCGACCCCTACGAGCAGTACTTC. The chain couples TRBV7-9 to TRBJ2-7, with D unclear. The CDR3 spans 16 residues. The V end lost 3 bases, the J end lost 2 bases, and 17 bases lay between the germline ends. Germline loops: CDR1 SEHNR, CDR2 FQNEAQ (reference sequence).

CDR3 residues: CASSVGPAGEQYF. The CDR3 nucleotides are TGTGCCAGCAGCGTCGGTCCTGCGGGGGAGCAGTACTTC. The V gene is TRBV6-1, the J gene TRBJ2-7, with D perhaps matching TRBD2 (6 bases). CDR3 length: 13 amino acids. The ends were cut back, 6 bases at V and 7 bases at J, with 16 bases in the middle. From germline, CDR1 is MNHNS and CDR2 SASEGT.

The sample holds one count of this clone. The CDR3 sequence is CASQRGYQETQYF. As DNA, the CDR3 is TGTGCCAGCCAGAGGGGGTACCAAGAGACCCAGTACTTC. The chain uses TRBV6-5 and TRBJ2-5, with D tentatively TRBD1 (6 bases). The CDR3 is made up of 13 amino acids. Germline lookup yields CDR1 MNHEY and CDR2 SVGAGI. V lost 8 bases and J lost 0, with 10 bases in between.

V and J are TRBV7-9 and TRBJ2-1, with D perhaps TRBD2 (5 bases). Germline lookup yields CDR1 SEHNR and CDR2 FQNEAQ (reference sequence). V shed 3 bases and J shed 0 bases, with 9 bases lying between them. The CDR3 has 15 residues. This chain's CDR3 is CASSLRALSYNEQFF. DNA of the CDR3: TGTGCCAGCAGCTTGAGGGCCCTCTCCTACAATGAGCAGTTCTTC.

In DNA form, the CDR3 reads TGTGCCAGCAGCCCACCCCGGACAGGGAGGTACGAGCAGTACTTC. This sequence encodes CASSPPRTGRYEQYF. V gene TRBV7-9 combines with J gene TRBJ2-7; TRBD1 agrees at 8 bases. The V gene's germline CDR1 is SEHNR and CDR2 FQNEAQ (reference sequence). V was clipped by 5 bases and J by 4 bases; unmatched bases: 10. The CDR3 is 15 amino acids.

This clone occurred once. Additional DNA sequences in this sample encode the identical CDR3. This chain links TRBV7-9 with TRBJ2-7; no definite D call. The germline CDR1 and CDR2 sequences are SEHNR and FQNEAQ (reference sequence). The CDR3 loop spans 13 amino acids. Deletions cut 1 base from V and 2 bases from J, with 6 bases between. CDR3 loop: CASSLGATYEQYF. The CDR3 nucleotides are TGTGCCAGCAGCTTAGGGGCAACCTACGAGCAGTACTTC.